The 13 T cell receptor beta chains below all came from one sample that was sequenced in a study of CD4 T cells in relation to SARS-CoV-2 and coronaviruses. Unexposed donor CD4+ T cells date from about 2011-2018, before the COVID-19 pandemic. Libraries were prepared by immunoSEQ multiplex PCR; TCRdb keeps only in-frame clonotypes and omits some of them. The repertoire holds roughly 63,000 clones, with over 90% as singletons. Specimen: naive CD4+ T cells from PBMCs. Subset described: naive CD4+ T cells isolated by negative enrichment. All receptors come from a human donor in good health.

The chain recombines TRBV25-1 with TRBJ1-5; D is uncertain. Germline V gives CDR1 MGHDK, CDR2 SYGVNS. Trimming pared 5 bases from V and 6 bases from J, leaving 8 bases between. The length of the CDR3 is 12 residues. The CDR3 is CASSWAGQPQHF. CDR3 coding DNA: TGTGCCAGCAGTTGGGCTGGTCAGCCCCAGCATTTT.

The chain combines TRBV11-2 with TRBJ1-5, with D possibly being TRBD1 (6 bases). CDR1 and CDR2 from the germline V gene are SGHAT and FQNNGV. This CDR3 comprises 15 residues. V lost 5 bases and J 0 bases, leaving 11 bases between the germline ends. The CDR3 protein is CASSAQGFSNQPQHF. CDR3 bases: TGTGCCAGCAGCGCACAGGGTTTTAGCAATCAGCCCCAGCATTTT. Supplemented by reference TRBV11-2 and TRBJ1-5, the full variable domain reads EAGVAQSPRYKIIEKRQSVAFWCNPISGHATLYWYQQILGQGPKLLIQFQNNGVVDDSQLPKDRFSAERLKGVDSTLKIQPAKLEDSAVYLCASSAQGFSNQPQHFGDGTRLSIL.

J is TRBJ2-6 and V is TRBV7-3; 8 positions agree with TRBD1. The CDR3 extends over 14 amino acids. J was trimmed by 11 bases and V by 5 bases; bases with no gene match: 8. Germline lookup yields CDR1 SGHTA and CDR2 FQGTGA. The CDR3 DNA is TGTGCCAGCAGCGCCGGGACAGGCCCCCACGTCCTGACTTTC. This encodes CASSAGTGPHVLTF.

The chain couples TRBV27 to TRBJ2-3; maybe TRBD2 (6 bases). Germline values: CDR1 MNHEY, CDR2 SMNVEV (reference sequence). This CDR3 region has 16 residues. V gave up 3 bases and J gave up 0 bases, with 13 bases separating them. CDR3: CASSLFVAASTDTQYF. The CDR3 DNA is TGTGCCAGCAGTTTGTTCGTAGCGGCTAGCACAGATACGCAGTATTTT.

This clone was seen just once. The chain uses TRBV5-1 and TRBJ2-1, with 11 bases matching TRBD2. The CDR3 totals 16 residues. After removal of 4 bases from V and 0 bases from J, the junction contained 3 bases not matched to a gene. Germline CDR1 reads SGHRS; CDR2 reads YFSETQ. CDR3 amino acids: CASSPTSGTSYNEQFF. CDR3 in DNA: TGCGCCAGCAGCCCGACTAGCGGGACCTCCTACAATGAGCAGTTCTTC.

V usage is TRBV5-1 and J usage is TRBJ2-7; D is perhaps TRBD2 (5 bases). Per the germline V gene, CDR1 is SGHRS and CDR2 is YFSETQ. Trimming stripped 4 bases from V and 0 bases from J, with 11 bases between. The CDR3 length is 14 residues. In DNA form, the CDR3 reads TGCGCCAGCAGCCCGACGGGGTCCTCCTACGAGCAGTACTTC. Translation gives CASSPTGSSYEQYF.

The gene calls are TRBV28 and TRBJ1-1; D remains ambiguous. Trimming pared 3 bases from V and 7 bases from J, leaving 9 bases between. Germline CDR1 reads MDHEN; CDR2 reads SYDVKM. The CDR3 extends over 12 amino acids. CDR3 sequence (DNA): TGTGCCAGCAGTTTGTTGGGAGGTGAAGCTTTCTTT. Protein sequence: CASSLLGGEAFF. Full variable domain (remainder filled in from reference TRBV28 and TRBJ1-1): DVKVTQSSRYLVKRTGEKVFLECVQDMDHENMFWYRQDPGLGLRLIYFSYDVKMKEKGDIPEGYSVSREKKERFSLILESASTNQTSMYLCASSLLGGEAFFGQGTRLTVV.

V and J are TRBV7-6 and TRBJ2-1; 7 bases are a match to TRBD2. V gave up 3 bases and J gave up 4 bases; unmatched junction bases: 12. Germline V gene data show CDR1 as SGHVS and CDR2 as FNYEAQ. This CDR3 contains 17 residues. The CDR3: CASSFRAAGVSYNEQFF. The CDR3 DNA reads TGTGCCAGCAGCTTTCGAGCGGCGGGAGTAAGTTACAATGAGCAGTTCTTC.

The rearrangement uses TRBV7-2 and TRBJ2-1, with TRBD2 identical over 10 bases. CDR1 and CDR2 from the germline V gene are SGHTA and FQGNSA. The CDR3 extends over 16 amino acids. J was trimmed by 9 bases and V by 8 bases; bases with no gene match: 16. The CDR3 DNA is TGTGCCAGCGTAAGTCCGGGACTAGCGTCGGGTAGTGAGCAGTTCTTC. Protein product: CASVSPGLASGSEQFF.

CDR3 sequence reads: CASSFGGHRGTEAFF. The CDR3 DNA sequence: TGTGCCAGCAGCTTCGGTGGCCATCGGGGCACTGAAGCTTTCTTT. The chain combines TRBV7-7 with TRBJ1-1; no firm D call. The CDR3 is 15 amino acids. Trimming stripped 3 bases from V and 4 bases from J, with 15 bases between. Germline V CDR1 and CDR2: SSHAT, FNYEAQ (reference sequence).

V is TRBV2 and J is TRBJ1-5; 7 nucleotides line up with TRBD1. V was pared by 4 bases and J by 5 bases, with 2 bases of the junction left unmatched. Germline CDR1 and CDR2: SNHLY and FYNNEI. This CDR3 has 13 residues. The CDR3 protein is CASSGGGHQPQHF. The CDR3 DNA follows: TGTGCCAGCAGTGGAGGGGGCCATCAGCCCCAGCATTTT.

The rearrangement uses TRBV2 and TRBJ1-1, with a tentative D call TRBD1 (6 bases). This CDR3 comprises 16 residues. Germline V gene sequence: CDR1 SNHLY, CDR2 FYNNEI. The ends were cut back, 6 bases at V and 1 base at J, with 18 bases in the middle. The CDR3, as DNA: TGTGCCAGCAGCCCCAGGAGGGCAGGGGCGAACACTGAAGCTTTCTTT. The encoded protein is CASSPRRAGANTEAFF.

The rearrangement uses TRBV3-1 (or the pseudogene TRBV3-2) and TRBJ2-5, with 8 bases fitting TRBD1. The CDR3 is 17 residues long. J gave up 5 bases and V 2 bases, and 13 bases lay outside the gene matches. Germline lookup yields CDR1 LGHDT and CDR2 YNNKEL (reference sequence). CDR3 residues: CASSQYTPGQGRETQYF. The CDR3 nucleotides read TGTGCCAGCAGCCAATACACCCCCGGACAGGGACGGGAGACCCAGTACTTC.